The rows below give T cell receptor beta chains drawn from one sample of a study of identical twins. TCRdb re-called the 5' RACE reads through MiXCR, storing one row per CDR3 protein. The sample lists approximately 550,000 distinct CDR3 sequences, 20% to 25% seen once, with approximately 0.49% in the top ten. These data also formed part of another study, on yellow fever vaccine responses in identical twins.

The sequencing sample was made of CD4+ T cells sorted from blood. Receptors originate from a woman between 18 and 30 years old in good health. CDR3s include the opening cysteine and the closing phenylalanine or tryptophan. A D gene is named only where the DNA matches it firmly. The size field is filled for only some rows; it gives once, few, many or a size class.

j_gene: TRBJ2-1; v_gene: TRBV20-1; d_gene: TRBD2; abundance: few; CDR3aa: CSARDLLAGALLGSYNEQFF; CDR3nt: TGCAGTGCTAGAGATTTGCTAGCGGGAGCCCTTTTGGGCTCCTACAATGAGCAGTTCTTC
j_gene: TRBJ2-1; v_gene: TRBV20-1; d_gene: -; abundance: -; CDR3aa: CSARDWPRDEQFF; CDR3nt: TGCAGTGCTAGAGATTGGCCACGGGATGAGCAGTTCTTC
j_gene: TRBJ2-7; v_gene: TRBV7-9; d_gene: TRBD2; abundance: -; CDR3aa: CASNPGTSGRGGYEQYF; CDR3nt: TGTGCCAGCAACCCGGGGACTAGCGGGAGGGGTGGCTACGAGCAGTACTTC
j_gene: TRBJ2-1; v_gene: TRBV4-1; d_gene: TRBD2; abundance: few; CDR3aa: CASSQVATSGGPYNEQFF; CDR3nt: TGCGCCAGCAGCCAAGTTGCGACTAGCGGGGGGCCCTACAATGAGCAGTTCTTC
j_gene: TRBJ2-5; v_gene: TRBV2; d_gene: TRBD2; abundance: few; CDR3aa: CASKKSGGAAETQYF; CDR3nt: TGTGCCAGCAAAAAAAGCGGGGGGGCCGCAGAGACCCAGTACTTC
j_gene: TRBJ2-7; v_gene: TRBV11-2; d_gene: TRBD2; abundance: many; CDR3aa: CASSLGTSGTTYEQYF; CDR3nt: TGTGCCAGCAGCTTAGGGACTAGCGGTACCACCTACGAGCAGTACTTC
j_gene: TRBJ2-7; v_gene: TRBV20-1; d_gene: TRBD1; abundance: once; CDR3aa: CSARGGLGTGVEQYF; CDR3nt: TGCAGTGCTAGAGGGGGACTGGGGACAGGGGTCGAGCAGTACTTC
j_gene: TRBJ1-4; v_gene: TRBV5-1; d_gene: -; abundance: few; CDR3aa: CASSGLPGGAREKLFF; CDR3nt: TGCGCCAGCAGCGGACTTCCTGGTGGGGCGCGGGAAAAACTGTTTTTT
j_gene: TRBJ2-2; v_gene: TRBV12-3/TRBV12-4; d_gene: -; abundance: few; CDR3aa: CASSLISLNTGELFF; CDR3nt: TGTGCCAGCAGTTTAATTTCGCTGAACACCGGGGAGCTGTTTTTT
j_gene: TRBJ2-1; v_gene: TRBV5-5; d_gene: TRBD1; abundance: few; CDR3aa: CASSLRTGLSSYNEQFF; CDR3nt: TGTGCCAGCAGCTTGAGGACAGGGCTAAGCTCCTACAATGAGCAGTTCTTC
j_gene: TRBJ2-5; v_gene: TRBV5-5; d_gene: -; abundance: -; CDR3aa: CASSLSIGETQYF; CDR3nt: TGTGCCAGCAGCTTGTCAATTGGGGAGACCCAGTACTTC
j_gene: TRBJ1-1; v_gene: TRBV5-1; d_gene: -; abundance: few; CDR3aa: CASSKISPNTEAFF; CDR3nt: TGCGCCAGCAGCAAGATTTCACCGAACACTGAAGCTTTCTTT
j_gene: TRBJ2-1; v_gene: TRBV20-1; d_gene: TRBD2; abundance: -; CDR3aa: CSARDRGLAGDNEQFF; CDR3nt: TGCAGTGCTAGAGATCGGGGTCTAGCGGGAGACAATGAGCAGTTCTTC
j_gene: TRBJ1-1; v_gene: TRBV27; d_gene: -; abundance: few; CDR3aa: CASRNGAAMNTEAFF; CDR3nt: TGTGCCAGCAGAAACGGGGCGGCAATGAACACTGAAGCTTTCTTT
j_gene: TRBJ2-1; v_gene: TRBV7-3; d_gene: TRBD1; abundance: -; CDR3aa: CASSRTGGEQFF; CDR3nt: TGTGCCAGCAGTCGCACAGGGGGTGAGCAGTTCTTC
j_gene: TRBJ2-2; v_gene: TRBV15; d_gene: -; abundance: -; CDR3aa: CATSREDLRTGELFF; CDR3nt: TGTGCCACCAGCAGAGAAGACCTCCGGACCGGGGAGCTGTTTTTT
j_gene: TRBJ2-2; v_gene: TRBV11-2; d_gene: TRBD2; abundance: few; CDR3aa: CASSLLGLAGVGDTGELFF; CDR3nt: TGTGCCAGCAGCTTATTGGGGCTAGCGGGAGTGGGGGACACCGGGGAGCTGTTTTTT
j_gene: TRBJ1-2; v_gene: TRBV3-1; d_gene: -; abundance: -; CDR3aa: CASSQGPRGNYGYTF; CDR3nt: TGTGCCAGCAGCCAAGGGCCGAGGGGGAACTATGGCTACACCTTC
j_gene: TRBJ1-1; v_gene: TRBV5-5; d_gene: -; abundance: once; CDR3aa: CASSPGPAESAFF; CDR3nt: TGTGCCAGCAGCCCGGGACCAGCCGAGTCAGCTTTCTTT
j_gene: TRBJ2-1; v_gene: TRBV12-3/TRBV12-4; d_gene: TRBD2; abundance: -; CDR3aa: CASSPELAVNEQFF; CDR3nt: TGTGCCAGCAGTCCGGAACTAGCGGTCAATGAGCAGTTCTTC
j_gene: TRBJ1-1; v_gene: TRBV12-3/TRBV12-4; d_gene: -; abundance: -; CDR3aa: CASSPQTEAFF; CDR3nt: TGTGCCAGCAGCCCCCAGACTGAAGCTTTCTTT
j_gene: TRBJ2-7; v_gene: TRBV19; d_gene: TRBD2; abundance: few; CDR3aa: CASSVLAGVTYEQYF; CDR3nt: TGTGCCAGTAGTGTTCTGGCGGGAGTCACCTACGAGCAGTACTTC
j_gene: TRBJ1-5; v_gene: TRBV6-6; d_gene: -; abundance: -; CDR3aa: CASSPVLHQPQHF; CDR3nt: TGTGCCAGCAGCCCGGTCCTTCATCAGCCCCAGCATTTT
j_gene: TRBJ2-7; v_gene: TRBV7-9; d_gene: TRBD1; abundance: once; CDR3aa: CASSFGTALYEHYF; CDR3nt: TGTGCCAGCAGCTTCGGGACAGCCCTCTACGAGCATTACTTC
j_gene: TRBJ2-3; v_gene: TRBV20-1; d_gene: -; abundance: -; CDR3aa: CSASGGNTDTQYF; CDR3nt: TGCAGTGCTAGCGGGGGAAACACAGATACGCAGTATTTT
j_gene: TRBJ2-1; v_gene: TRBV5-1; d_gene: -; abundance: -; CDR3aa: CASSLSGPSYNEQFF; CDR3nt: TGCGCCAGCAGCTTGTCAGGGCCCTCCTACAATGAGCAGTTCTTC
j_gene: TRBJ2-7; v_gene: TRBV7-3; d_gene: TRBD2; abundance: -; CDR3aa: CASSLTGLAGDEQYF; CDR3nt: TGTGCCAGCAGCCTCACGGGACTAGCGGGAGACGAGCAGTACTTC
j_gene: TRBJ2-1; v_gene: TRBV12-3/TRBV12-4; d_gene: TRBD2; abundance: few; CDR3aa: CASRLAGARYNEQFF; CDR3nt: TGTGCCAGCAGGTTAGCGGGAGCCCGATACAATGAGCAGTTCTTC
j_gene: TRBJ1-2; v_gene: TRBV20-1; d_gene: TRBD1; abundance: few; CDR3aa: CSAEGTVGYGYTF; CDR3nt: TGCAGTGCAGAAGGGACAGTAGGCTATGGCTACACCTTC
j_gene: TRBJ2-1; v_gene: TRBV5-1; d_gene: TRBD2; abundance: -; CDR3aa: CASSPGTRRGGEQFF; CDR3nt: TGCGCCAGCAGCCCGGGGACTAGGCGGGGCGGTGAGCAGTTCTTC
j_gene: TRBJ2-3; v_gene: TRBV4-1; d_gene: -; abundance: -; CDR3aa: CASSQQDRSTDTQYF; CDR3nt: TGCGCCAGCAGCCAACAGGACCGGAGCACAGATACGCAGTATTTT
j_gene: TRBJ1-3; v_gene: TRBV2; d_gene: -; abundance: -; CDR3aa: CASSEPVGNTIYF; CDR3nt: TGTGCCAGCAGTGAACCGGTGGGAAACACCATATATTTT
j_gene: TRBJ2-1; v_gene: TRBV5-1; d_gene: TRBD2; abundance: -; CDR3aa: CASSIGTSGGTYNEQFF; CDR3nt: TGCGCCAGCAGCATAGGGACTAGCGGGGGAACCTACAATGAGCAGTTCTTC
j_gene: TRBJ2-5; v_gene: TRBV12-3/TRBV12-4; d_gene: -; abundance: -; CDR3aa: CASSLDYGETQYF; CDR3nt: TGTGCCAGCAGTTTAGACTATGGGGAGACCCAGTACTTC
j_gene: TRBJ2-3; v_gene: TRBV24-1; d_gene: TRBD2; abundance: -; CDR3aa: CATSAEPGLAGDTQYF; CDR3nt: TGTGCCACCAGTGCCGAACCGGGACTAGCGGGAGATACGCAGTATTTT
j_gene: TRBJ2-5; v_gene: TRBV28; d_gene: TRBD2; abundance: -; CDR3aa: CASSPPTTSGGARETQYF; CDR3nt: TGTGCCAGCAGTCCCCCTACGACTAGCGGGGGGGCAAGAGAGACCCAGTACTTC
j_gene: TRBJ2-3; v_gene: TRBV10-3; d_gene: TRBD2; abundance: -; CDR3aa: CASASSGSTDTQYF; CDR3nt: TGTGCCAGTGCTTCTAGCGGGAGCACAGATACGCAGTATTTT
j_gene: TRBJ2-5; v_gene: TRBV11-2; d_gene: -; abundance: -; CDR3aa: CASSLSLRDGETQYF; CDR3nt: TGTGCCAGCAGCCTAAGCCTCCGGGACGGGGAGACCCAGTACTTC
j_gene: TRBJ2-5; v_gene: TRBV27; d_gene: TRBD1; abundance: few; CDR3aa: CASRGTGGMGTQYF; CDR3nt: TGTGCCAGCAGGGGGACAGGGGGAATGGGGACCCAGTACTTC
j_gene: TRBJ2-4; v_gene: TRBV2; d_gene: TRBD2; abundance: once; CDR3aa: CASSELAGPDLAKNIQYF; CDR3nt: TGTGCCAGCAGTGAACTAGCGGGGCCCGATCTAGCCAAAAACATTCAGTACTTC
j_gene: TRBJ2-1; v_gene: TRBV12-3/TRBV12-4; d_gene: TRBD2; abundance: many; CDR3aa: CASSWTSGAYNEQFF; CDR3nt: TGTGCCAGCAGTTGGACTAGCGGGGCGTACAATGAGCAGTTCTTC
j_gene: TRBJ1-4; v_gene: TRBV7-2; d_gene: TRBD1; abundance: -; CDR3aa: CASSLHGTGNEKLFF; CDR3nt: TGTGCCAGCAGCCTACACGGGACAGGAAATGAAAAACTGTTTTTT